The clone carrying this T cell receptor beta chain was observed a single time. The antigen is undetermined. The data were taken from a study of cytomegalovirus exposure and HLA in healthy donors. Study-wide results and caveats: The authors enumerated 150 to 200 TCR beta chains as linked to cytomegalovirus. When a later analysis was performed, an Asian-associated ancestry cluster reportedly had fewer N-insertions than the roughly 690-donor mean.

The primer mix had 60 Vbeta and 13 Jbeta primers. The data were produced by immunoSEQ multiplex PCR, yet TCRdb's version contains in-frame clones alone and is incomplete. This sample has approximately 150,000 clones, with approximately 74% found just once. Germline CDR1 WSHSY, CDR2 SAAADI. With 5 bases clipped from V and 7 bases from J, the junction kept 8 bases outside the gene matches. The CDR3 totals 15 residues. The sample was PBMCs. The V call is TRBV10-2, the J call TRBJ2-1, with 10 positions matching TRBD2. This TCR derives from a woman aged 25-40 years in good health and CMV-seronegative. DNA for the CDR3: TGCGCCAGCAGTATTGGGCTAGCGGGAGTAAATGAGCAGTTCTTC. The encoded protein is CASSIGLAGVNEQFF.